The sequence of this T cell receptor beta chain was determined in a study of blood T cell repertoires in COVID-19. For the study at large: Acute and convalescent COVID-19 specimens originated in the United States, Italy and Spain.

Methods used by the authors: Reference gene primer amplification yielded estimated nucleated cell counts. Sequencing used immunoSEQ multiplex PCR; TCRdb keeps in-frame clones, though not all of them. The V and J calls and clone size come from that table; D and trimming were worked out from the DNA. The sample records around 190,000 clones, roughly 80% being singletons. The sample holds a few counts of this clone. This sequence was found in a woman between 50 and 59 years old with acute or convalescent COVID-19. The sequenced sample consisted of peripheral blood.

The CDR3 DNA reads TGTGCGACAGGGCCTCCGGCCAACGTCCTGACTTTC. The encoded protein is CATGPPANVLTF. J is TRBJ2-6 and V is TRBV6-5; 7 nucleotides match TRBD1. CDR1 and CDR2 (germline): MNHEY, SVGAGI. The CDR3 totals 12 residues.